This T cell receptor (beta chain) appears in the sequencing data of a study of control samples from healthy donors and cancer patients. The trim removed 4 bases at V and 5 bases at J, leaving 6 bases unmatched. CDR3 length equals 15 residues. The germline V gene has CDR1 KGHDR and CDR2 SFDVKD. Method: immunoSEQ multiplex PCR; TCRdb's copy keeps in-frame clones and lacks some. The table lists around 200,000 clones, about 93% of them singletons. The receptor was derived from a man aged 50 to 60 in good health. The chain employs TRBV24-1 and TRBJ2-1, with 8 bases aligning to TRBD1. Sequencing was done on a sample of blood. The CDR3 sequence is CATSDSGGRNNEQFF. CDR3 in DNA: TGTGCCACCAGTGACTCAGGGGGCAGAAACAATGAGCAGTTCTTC.